What follows are 30 T cell receptor beta chains derived from one specimen sequenced in a study of T cell responses to AZD1222 COVID-19 vaccine. Here immunoSEQ multiplex PCR was the method, and the copy in TCRdb shows in-frame clones only, minus some. The sample carries 73,000 or so clones, roughly 88% recorded once. The sequenced sample was peripheral blood, obtained on day 0 of AZD1222 vaccination. Receptors were obtained from an adult in good health.

The genes are TRBV28 and TRBJ1-5; D is perhaps TRBD1 (5 bases). Germline loops: CDR1 MDHEN, CDR2 SYDVKM. Trimming cost V 6 bases and J 8 bases, with 20 bases left between them. The CDR3 covers 15 residues. Here the CDR3 reads CASSPNPGWEEPQHF. The DNA for the CDR3 is TGTGCCAGCAGCCCTAACCCAGGGTGGGAAGAGCCCCAGCATTTT. The full variable domain, rest sourced from reference TRBV28 and TRBJ1-5, is DVKVTQSSRYLVKRTGEKVFLECVQDMDHENMFWYRQDPGLGLRLIYFSYDVKMKEKGDIPEGYSVSREKKERFSLILESASTNQTSMYLCASSPNPGWEEPQHFGDGTRLSIL.

The chain carries TRBV5-1 and TRBJ2-7; TRBD2 agrees at 8 bases. Germline CDR1 SGHRS, CDR2 YFSETQ. V was pared by 2 bases and J by 3 bases, with 4 bases of the junction left unmatched. The CDR3 is made up of 14 amino acids. CDR3: CASSLATSDYEQYF. Written as DNA, the CDR3 is TGCGCCAGCAGCTTAGCGACTAGCGACTACGAGCAGTACTTC.

The chain has TRBV7-9 and TRBJ1-1; maybe TRBD1 (6 bases). The CDR3 is 16 amino acids. The V gene's germline CDR1 is SEHNR and CDR2 FQNEAQ (reference sequence). Trimming took off 1 base at V and 1 base at J, with 13 bases between the two ends. Here the CDR3 DNA reads TGTGCCAGCAGCTTAGATACGGGACACTCGAACACTGAAGCTTTCTTT. Protein: CASSLDTGHSNTEAFF.

This clone was picked up one time. The chain uses TRBV29-1 and TRBJ1-1, with 7 bases fitting TRBD1. This CDR3 comprises 11 residues. Germline assignment: CDR1 SQVTM and CDR2 ANQGSEA. The trim removed 6 bases at V and 4 bases at J, leaving 2 bases unmatched. CDR3 loop: CSVGTATEAFF. The DNA for the CDR3 is TGCAGCGTCGGGACAGCCACTGAAGCTTTCTTT.

This rearrangement joins TRBV29-1 to TRBJ2-3; TRBD1 might be the D (5 bases). V lost 3 bases and J lost 0, with 16 bases in between. Germline V lookup: CDR1 SQVTM, CDR2 ANQGSEA. The CDR3 totals 16 residues. The CDR3 reads CSVEPPGIPSTDTQYF. The CDR3 region has the DNA TGCAGCGTTGAGCCCCCAGGGATACCTAGCACAGATACGCAGTATTTT.

The rearrangement links TRBV4-1 to TRBJ1-2, with a possible D match to TRBD1 (6 bases). Germline loops: CDR1 MGHRA, CDR2 YSYEKL. Between the trimmed V and J ends, which lost 1 base and 0 bases, there was a span of 21 bases. The CDR3 spans 19 residues. The CDR3 DNA reads TGCGCCAGCAGCCAAGTCTCAATCCTTGGAAGGGGGTCTAACTATGGCTACACCTTC. It yields the protein CASSQVSILGRGSNYGYTF.

This clone was detected only once. The J gene is TRBJ2-1, the V gene TRBV5-1, with 9 bases identical to TRBD2. This CDR3 is built from 16 residues. Per germline, CDR1 SGHRS and CDR2 YFSETQ. V lost 0 bases, J lost 4 bases, and 5 bases stayed unmatched. As DNA, the CDR3 is TGCGCCAGCAGCTTGGGAGGGACTAGCCCTTACAATGAGCAGTTCTTC. Protein: CASSLGGTSPYNEQFF.

The rearrangement links TRBV11-2 to TRBJ1-1; a weak D match, TRBD1 (5 bases). CDR3 length equals 15 residues. Trimming took off 5 bases at V and 3 bases at J, with 16 bases between the two ends. Germline V gene lookup returns CDR1 SGHAT and CDR2 FQNNGV. The CDR3 DNA is TGTGCCAGCAGCGCCCTTAGGGGCCTTGACACTGAAGCTTTCTTT. Its translation: CASSALRGLDTEAFF. Complete variable domain (other parts from reference TRBV11-2 and TRBJ1-1): EAGVAQSPRYKIIEKRQSVAFWCNPISGHATLYWYQQILGQGPKLLIQFQNNGVVDDSQLPKDRFSAERLKGVDSTLKIQPAKLEDSAVYLCASSALRGLDTEAFFGQGTRLTVV.

V and J are TRBV2 and TRBJ1-1; 8 bases match TRBD1. CDR3 length: 14 amino acids. From germline, CDR1 is SNHLY and CDR2 FYNNEI. The ends lost 4 bases at V and 6 bases at J; junction bases unmatched: 7. For the CDR3, the DNA is TGTGCCAGCAGTGTCCGGACAGGGTGGGCTGAAGCTTTCTTT. Protein product: CASSVRTGWAEAFF.

V usage is TRBV10-3 and J usage is TRBJ2-5, with 7 bases lining up with TRBD1. J lost 0 bases, V lost 4 bases, and 20 bases had no gene match. This CDR3 has 20 residues. In germline, CDR1 is ENHRY, CDR2 SYGVKD. The CDR3 region has the DNA TGTGCCATCAGTGCCGGAAACAGGGGCGCGCTCCGTCACGACCAAGAGACCCAGTACTTC. This codes for CAISAGNRGALRHDQETQYF.

The chain employs TRBV2 and TRBJ2-5, with 12 bases fitting TRBD1. The germline CDR1 and CDR2 sequences are SNHLY and FYNNEI. Trimming at V came to 5 bases and at J to 5 bases, leaving 6 bases not matched to a gene. CDR3 size: 15 residues. The CDR3 coding sequence is TGTGCCAGCAGTTCCGGGACAGGGGGCGTCGAGACCCAGTACTTC. It codes for CASSSGTGGVETQYF.

The chain joins TRBV5-6 to TRBJ1-1, with no clear D. CDR3 length: 17 residues. Trimming stripped 4 bases from V and 1 base from J, with 20 bases between. CDR1 is SGHDT and CDR2 is YYEEEE in the germline V gene. The CDR3 sequence: CASSHAGWLETNTEAFF. The CDR3 DNA reads TGTGCCAGCAGCCACGCGGGATGGTTAGAGACGAACACTGAAGCTTTCTTT.

This chain joins TRBV19 and TRBJ2-1, with TRBD1 matching over 9 bases. Trimming took 10 bases from V and 4 from J; bases not matched to a gene: 8. Germline V gene lookup returns CDR1 LNHDA and CDR2 SQIVND (reference sequence). CDR3 length: 14 residues. CDR3 DNA: TGTGCCACCATGGACAGGGGACTTTACAATGAGCAGTTCTTC. Encoded protein: CATMDRGLYNEQFF.

V is TRBV11-1 and J is TRBJ1-6; 8 bases map to TRBD1. The junction had 3 bases not matched to a gene; V was cut back by 6 bases and J by 5 bases. This CDR3 contains 14 residues. CDR1 and CDR2 from the germline V gene are SGHAT and FQDESV (reference sequence). Here the CDR3 DNA reads TGTGCCAGCAGTCGGACAGGGAATAATTCACCCCTCCACTTT. Amino acid sequence: CASSRTGNNSPLHF. The variable domain in full, with the rest retrieved from reference TRBV11-1 and TRBJ1-6, is EAEVAQSPRYKITEKSQAVAFWCDPISGHATLYWYRQILGQGPELLVQFQDESVVDDSQLPKDRFSAERLKGVDSTLKIQPAELGDSAMYLCASSRTGNNSPLHFGNGTRLTVT.

V usage is TRBV2 and J usage is TRBJ2-5, with D possibly matching TRBD2 (6 bases). The CDR3 extends over 15 amino acids. The V end lost 3 bases, the J end lost 2 bases, and 13 bases lay between the germline ends. The germline V gene encodes CDR1 SNHLY and CDR2 FYNNEI. In nucleotides, the CDR3 is TGTGCCAGCAGTGACGGAACCGGGGGTCAAGAGACCCAGTACTTC. The encoded protein is CASSDGTGGQETQYF.

The rearrangement links TRBV29-1 to TRBJ2-5, with a weak D call TRBD2 (6 bases). This CDR3 contains 11 residues. Trimming took off 7 bases at V and 2 bases at J, with 8 bases between the two ends. Germline CDR1 and CDR2: SQVTM and ANQGSEA. The CDR3 nucleotides are TGCAGCGGGCGGGGTCAAGAGACCCAGTACTTC. Its protein is CSGRGQETQYF.

The chain has TRBV19 and TRBJ1-6; D unclear. V gave up 2 bases and J gave up 11 bases, with 7 bases separating them. Germline V CDR1 and CDR2: LNHDA, SQIVND (reference sequence). The CDR3 has 12 residues. CDR3 bases: TGTGCCAGTAGTATACCGCGGACACCCCTCCACTTT. This sequence encodes CASSIPRTPLHF.

This chain uses TRBV7-3 with TRBJ2-1; D is perhaps TRBD2 (5 bases). Deletions cut 4 bases from V and 3 bases from J, with 7 bases between. Germline CDR1 SGHTA, CDR2 FQGTGA. The CDR3 covers 13 residues. CDR3 region: CASSSTSYNEQFF. The CDR3 DNA sequence: TGTGCCAGCAGCTCCACTAGCTACAATGAGCAGTTCTTC.

This clone was seen just once. The chain is built from TRBV4-1 and TRBJ2-7; D is possibly TRBD2 (5 bases). From germline, CDR1 is MGHRA and CDR2 YSYEKL. The CDR3 extends over 16 amino acids. V shed 1 base and J shed 6 bases, with 19 bases lying between them. The DNA of the CDR3 is TGCGCCAGCAGCCAAGCGTCGGGCCACCGGGGTATCGAGCAGTACTTC. Its translation: CASSQASGHRGIEQYF.

The rearrangement links TRBV29-1 to TRBJ2-7, with 9 bases aligning to TRBD2. The germline CDR1 and CDR2 sequences are SQVTM and ANQGSEA. CDR3 length equals 13 residues. Unmatched junction bases numbered 6, after V lost 4 bases and J lost 5 bases. The CDR3 DNA follows: TGCAGCGTTGGGTCCGGGACTAGCAACGAGCAGTACTTC. This sequence encodes CSVGSGTSNEQYF.

The rearrangement joins TRBV5-5 to TRBJ1-6; 8 bases are a match to TRBD1. J was trimmed by 2 bases and V by 6 bases; bases with no gene match: 4. This CDR3 is 15 amino acids long. Germline CDR1 is SGHKS and CDR2 is YYEKEE (reference sequence). The CDR3 region has the DNA TGTGCCAGCAATCTACAGGGGGCCTATAATTCACCCCTCCACTTT. It codes for CASNLQGAYNSPLHF.

In regard to this clone: The same CDR3 can be traced to other DNA sequences in this sample. This sequence joins TRBV9 and TRBJ1-5, with D unclear. CDR1 and CDR2 (germline): SGDLS, YYNGEE. The CDR3 loop spans 14 amino acids. Trimming removed 0 bases at V and 4 bases at J, with 8 bases between. In DNA, the CDR3 is TGTGCCAGCAGCGTAGGAGGTGGGAATCAGCCCCAGCATTTT. This encodes CASSVGGGNQPQHF.

The chain combines TRBV5-1 with TRBJ1-6; no clear D. Trimming removed 0 bases at V and 8 bases at J, with 12 bases between. The CDR3 totals 15 residues. The germline gives CDR1 SGHRS, CDR2 YFSETQ. This CDR3 is CASSLALGSDSPLHF. The DNA of the CDR3 is TGCGCCAGCAGCTTGGCCTTAGGGTCGGATTCACCCCTCCACTTT.

The chain recombines TRBV14 with TRBJ2-7; perhaps TRBD2 as D (6 bases). Looked up from germline, CDR1 is SGHDN and CDR2 is FVKESK. V lost 2 bases and J lost 9, with 11 bases in between. The CDR3 length is 12 residues. In DNA, the CDR3 is TGTGCCAGCAGCCAATATAGCGGAGGGCAGTACTTC. Its translation is CASSQYSGGQYF.

This chain joins TRBV6-5 and TRBJ1-1, with TRBD1 matching 8 bases. The junction had 9 bases not matched to a gene; V was cut back by 6 bases and J by 3 bases. Germline V CDR1 and CDR2: MNHEY, SVGAGI. The CDR3 extends over 15 amino acids. The CDR3 nucleotides read TGTGCCAGCAGCCTCCGTTTCAGGGGGCACACTGAAGCTTTCTTT. It yields the protein CASSLRFRGHTEAFF.

V and J are TRBV24-1 and TRBJ1-2; D call uncertain. V lost 7 bases, J lost 8 bases, and 13 bases lay in between. The CDR3 extends over 12 amino acids. Looked up from germline, CDR1 is KGHDR and CDR2 is SFDVKD. CDR3 residues: CATSGGSEGYTF. The CDR3 DNA follows: TGTGCCACCAGCGGAGGAAGCGAAGGCTACACCTTC.

Turning to this clone: A far larger clone is only one base removed, so a read error is likely. Other DNA sequences from this sample encode an identical CDR3 as well. The rearrangement uses TRBV15 and TRBJ2-7; 9 bases are shared with TRBD2. The ends lost 5 bases at V and 2 bases at J; junction bases unmatched: 7. Germline values: CDR1 LNHNV, CDR2 YYDKDF (reference sequence). The CDR3 has 15 residues. The CDR3 reads CATSWGAGGPYEQYF. DNA of the CDR3: TGTGCCACCAGCTGGGGAGCGGGGGGCCCCTACGAGCAGTACTTC.

V is TRBV5-4 and J is TRBJ1-1; D is unclear. This CDR3 spans 13 amino acids. V was shortened by 2 bases and J by 4 bases, with 9 bases between the two germline ends. Per germline, CDR1 SGHNT and CDR2 YYREEE (reference sequence). CDR3 residues: CASSLLAGTEAFF. CDR3 coding DNA: TGTGCCAGCAGCTTACTTGCGGGCACTGAAGCTTTCTTT.

This clone appeared a few times. The chain combines TRBV12-3 or TRBV12-4 with TRBJ1-1; D is unresolved. The CDR3 is 13 amino acids. V lost 7 bases, J lost 3 bases, and 12 bases lay in between. CDR3 bases: TGTGCCAGCACCCACGCACGGGACACTGAAGCTTTCTTT. Translation: CASTHARDTEAFF.

The J gene is TRBJ1-6, the V gene TRBV7-2; weak D call: TRBD1 (5 bases). The CDR3 runs to 15 residues. V was clipped by 2 bases and J by 9 bases, with 14 bases between them. The germline V gene has CDR1 SGHTA and CDR2 FQGNSA. DNA for the CDR3: TGTGCCAGCAGCTTAATGCTCGACGGGGGTTCACCCCTCCACTTT. Residues: CASSLMLDGGSPLHF.